This record concerns one T cell receptor (beta chain) sequence. This CDR3 is 12 amino acids long. Germline V lookup: CDR1 MNHEY, CDR2 SMNVEV (reference sequence). Trimming stripped 8 bases from V and 0 bases from J, with 8 bases between. Method: immunoSEQ multiplex PCR; TCRdb's copy keeps in-frame clones and lacks some. The sample lists over 350,000 clones; 85% to 95% were seen once. This specimen belongs to a study of shared T cell receptors in the human thymus. This chain joins TRBV27 and TRBJ2-7; possibly TRBD2 for D (6 bases). Material for sequencing was thymocytes. The sequence was obtained from a human donor. Here the CDR3 reads CASGGSSYEQYF. CDR3 DNA sequence: TGTGCCAGCGGGGGGAGCTCCTACGAGCAGTACTTC.